The 4 T cell receptor beta chains in this list originate from one sample, sequenced in a study of blood T cell repertoires in COVID-19 (dated by TCRdb to 2020 to 2022). The library was prepared using the immunoSEQ multiplex PCR assay. The clones in this table, taken by TCRdb from immuneACCESS, are in-frame only. Not every clone is retained; where verified, under half of the shortfall comes from an unresolved V gene, and the cause of the rest is unknown. This sample lists about 97,000 clones; over 75% were detected once. The ten largest clones capture 20% of the sample. The specimen sequenced was peripheral blood. Receptor source: a human donor in a cohort sampled during active COVID-19.

The V and J genes are TRBV4-1 and TRBJ2-1, with 9 bases lining up with TRBD1. Germline CDR1 is MGHRA and CDR2 is YSYEKL. This CDR3 has 17 amino acids. The J segment lost 6 bases and the V segment lost 0 bases, leaving 9 bases of the junction unmatched. Here the CDR3 reads CASSQDRTGQGFNEQFF. The CDR3 DNA is TGCGCCAGCAGCCAAGATCGGACGGGACAGGGTTTCAATGAGCAGTTCTTC.

The CDR3, as DNA: TGTGCCACCAGCAGGGGACAGGGGGCTAACGAGCAGTACTTC. The encoded protein is CATSRGQGANEQYF. The gene calls are TRBV15 and TRBJ2-7; 12 nucleotides line up with TRBD1. This CDR3 is built from 14 residues. The germline CDR1 and CDR2 sequences are LNHNV and YYDKDF (reference sequence). The trim removed 3 bases at V and 5 bases at J, leaving 2 bases unmatched.

The chain couples TRBV4-3 to TRBJ2-1; 12 bases agree with TRBD2. The CDR3 is made up of 18 amino acids. CDR1 is LGHNA, CDR2 YSLEER, per germline. Trimming cost V 2 bases and J 1 base; bases outside gene matches: 6. The CDR3 region has the DNA TGCGCCAGCAGCCAACGTCCTAGCGGGAGGGTGTCCTACAATGAGCAGTTCTTC. Translation gives CASSQRPSGRVSYNEQFF.

The gene calls are TRBV24-1 and TRBJ2-1; 15 bases map to TRBD2. V dropped 9 bases and J dropped 8; count of bases not matched to a gene: 10. CDR1 and CDR2 (germline): KGHDR, SFDVKD. The CDR3 is 16 amino acids. The CDR3 DNA follows: TGTGCCACCTCCCGGACTAGCGGGAGGGCCGGCGATGAGCAGTTCTTC. As protein: CATSRTSGRAGDEQFF.